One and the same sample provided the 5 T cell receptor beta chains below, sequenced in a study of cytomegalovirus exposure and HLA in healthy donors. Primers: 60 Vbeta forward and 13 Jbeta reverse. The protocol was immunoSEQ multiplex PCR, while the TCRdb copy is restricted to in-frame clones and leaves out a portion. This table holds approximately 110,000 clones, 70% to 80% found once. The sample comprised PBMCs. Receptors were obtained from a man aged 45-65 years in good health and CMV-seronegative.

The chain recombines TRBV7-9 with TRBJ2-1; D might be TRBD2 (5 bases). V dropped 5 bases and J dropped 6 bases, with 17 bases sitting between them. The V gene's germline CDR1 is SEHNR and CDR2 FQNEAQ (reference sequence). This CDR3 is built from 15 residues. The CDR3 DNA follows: TGTGCCAGCAGCATAGTACCGGGATTGGGCAATGAGCAGTTCTTC. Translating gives CASSIVPGLGNEQFF. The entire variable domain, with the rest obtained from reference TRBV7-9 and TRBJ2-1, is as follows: DTGVSQNPRHKITKRGQNVTFRCDPISEHNRLYWYRQTLGQGPEFLTYFQNEAQLEKSRLLSDRFSAERPKGSFSTLEIQRTEQGDSAMYLCASSIVPGLGNEQFFGPGTRLTVL.

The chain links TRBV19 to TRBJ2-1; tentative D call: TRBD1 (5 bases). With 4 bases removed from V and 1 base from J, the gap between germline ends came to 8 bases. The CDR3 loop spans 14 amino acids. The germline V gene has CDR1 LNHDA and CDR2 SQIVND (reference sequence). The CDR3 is CASSTRDSYNEQFF. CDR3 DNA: TGTGCCAGTAGTACCAGGGATTCCTACAATGAGCAGTTCTTC.

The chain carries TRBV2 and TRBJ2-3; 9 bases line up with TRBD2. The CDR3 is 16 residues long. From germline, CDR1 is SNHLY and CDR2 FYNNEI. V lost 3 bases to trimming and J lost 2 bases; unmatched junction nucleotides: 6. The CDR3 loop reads CASSDFPSGVTDTQYF. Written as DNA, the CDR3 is TGTGCCAGCAGTGATTTCCCTAGCGGGGTCACAGATACGCAGTATTTT. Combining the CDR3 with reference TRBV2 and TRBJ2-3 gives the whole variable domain EPEVTQTPSHQVTQMGQEVILRCVPISNHLYFYWYRQILGQKVEFLVSFYNNEISEKSEIFDDQFSVERPDGSNFTLKIRSTKLEDSAMYFCASSDFPSGVTDTQYFGPGTRLTVL.

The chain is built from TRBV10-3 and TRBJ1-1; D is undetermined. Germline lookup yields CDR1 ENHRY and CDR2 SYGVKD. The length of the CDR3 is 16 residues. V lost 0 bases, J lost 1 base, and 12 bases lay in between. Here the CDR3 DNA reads TGTGCCATCAGTGAGTCGATGACACAGAAGAACACTGAAGCTTTCTTT. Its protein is CAISESMTQKNTEAFF.

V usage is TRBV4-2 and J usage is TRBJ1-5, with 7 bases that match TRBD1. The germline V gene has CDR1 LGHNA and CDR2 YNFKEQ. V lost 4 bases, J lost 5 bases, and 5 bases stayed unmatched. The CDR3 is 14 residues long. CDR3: CASSPRDRYQPQHF. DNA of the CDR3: TGTGCCAGCAGCCCCAGGGACAGATATCAGCCCCAGCATTTT.